One T cell receptor beta chain is described in this entry. The antigen is undetermined. Germline-derived CDR1 and CDR2 are SGHTS and YDEGEE. Unmatched junction bases numbered 6, after V lost 4 bases and J lost 5 bases. The CDR3 is made up of 15 amino acids. The sample belongs to a study of cytomegalovirus exposure and HLA in healthy donors. Broader study findings: TCR beta sequences numbering around 15,000 were associated with HLA alleles at 0.05 false discovery rate in a later analysis. Among TCR sequences, most were rare, though some public TCRs appeared in many donors.

Researchers ran the PCR with 60 Vbeta and 13 Jbeta primers. In the authors' workflow: Later reanalysis found around 74 million unique TCR beta chains, roughly 10 million of them shared. Profiling relied on immunoSEQ multiplex PCR, and the TCRdb table lists in-frame clones only, not all of them. That table supplies the V and J calls and clone size; D and trimming were determined from the DNA. This sample yields about 180,000 clones, of which about three quarters are seen a single time; approximately 1.3% belongs to the top ten. Material for sequencing was PBMCs. The V gene is TRBV5-8, the J gene TRBJ2-2; 9 bases map to TRBD1. The sequence derives from a woman in her 30s in good health and CMV-seropositive. Here the CDR3 DNA reads TGTGCCAGCAGCCCCGGGACAGGGATTACCGGGGAGCTGTTTTTT. Protein product: CASSPGTGITGELFF.